Listed here are 17 T cell receptor beta chains from one sample, sequenced in a study of control samples from healthy donors and cancer patients (dated by TCRdb to the early 2020s). Libraries were prepared through the immunoSEQ multiplex PCR assay. TCRdb provides this immuneACCESS table in a form limited to in-frame rearrangements. Some clones are lacking; in checked studies, under half of them reflect an unresolved V gene, and why the rest are absent is not known. For this sample there are fewer than 110,000 clones; around nine tenths appear just once. Approximately 8.4% of the sample goes to the ten largest clones. The sample consisted of blood. The receptors were gathered from a man between 25 and 39 years old in good health.

The genes are TRBV5-4 and TRBJ1-6, with TRBD1 identical over 9 bases. After removal of 4 bases from V and 10 bases from J, the junction contained 12 bases not matched to a gene. The CDR3 loop spans 16 amino acids. From germline, CDR1 is SGHNT and CDR2 YYREEE (reference sequence). This chain's CDR3 is CASSLPGQGFSSPLHF. For the CDR3, the DNA is TGTGCCAGCAGCCTCCCGGGACAGGGTTTCTCCTCACCCCTCCACTTT.

The chain uses TRBV11-3 and TRBJ2-7, with D hard to call. The germline V gene encodes CDR1 SGHNT and CDR2 YENEEA. The CDR3 runs to 13 residues. The V end was cut by 5 bases, the J end by 0 bases, with 8 bases between. The chain's CDR3 is CASSPIDSYEQYF. The CDR3 bases are TGTGCCAGCAGCCCAATTGACTCCTACGAGCAGTACTTC. Variable domain in full (rest from reference TRBV11-3 and TRBJ2-7): EAGVVQSPRYKIIEKKQPVAFWCNPISGHNTLYWYLQNLGQGPELLIRYENEEAVDDSQLPKDRFSAERLKGVDSTLKIQPAELGDSAVYLCASSPIDSYEQYFGPGTRLTVT.

This chain uses TRBV5-7 with TRBJ1-1; 7 bases fit TRBD1. TRBV5-7 qualifies as an ORF whose function is uncertain. This CDR3 comprises 13 residues. Trimming at V came to 3 bases and at J to 6 bases, leaving 5 bases not matched to a gene. In nucleotides, the CDR3 is TGTGCCAGCAGCTCGGACAGGAGACCTGAAGCTTTCTTT. Amino acid sequence: CASSSDRRPEAFF.

V is TRBV7-9 and J is TRBJ2-2, with 16 bases matching TRBD2. The V and J ends lost 5 bases and 4 bases, in that order; junction bases with no gene match: 10. The CDR3 has 19 residues. CDR1 SEHNR and CDR2 FQNEAQ come from the germline V gene (reference sequence). DNA for the CDR3: TGTGCCAGCAGCGCCTCGGGACTAGCGGGGGGGCCGGGCACCGGGGAGCTGTTTTTT. Amino acid sequence: CASSASGLAGGPGTGELFF.

The chain is built from TRBV29-1 and TRBJ2-5, with D tentatively TRBD1 (5 bases). CDR1 SQVTM and CDR2 ANQGSEA come from the germline V gene. The CDR3 has 13 residues. Trimming shortened V by 6 bases and J by 4 bases, and 15 bases separated the two germline ends. The CDR3 spells CSVSKGRGETQYF. The CDR3, as DNA: TGCAGCGTATCAAAGGGGCGAGGAGAGACCCAGTACTTC. Combining the CDR3 with reference TRBV29-1 and TRBJ2-5 gives the whole variable domain SAVISQKPSRDICQRGTSLTIQCQVDSQVTMMFWYRQQPGQSLTLIATANQGSEATYESGFVIDKFPISRPNLTFSTLTVSNMSPEDSSIYLCSVSKGRGETQYFGPGTRLLVL.

This clone was detected only once. The gene calls are TRBV29-1 and TRBJ2-1; 11 nucleotides match TRBD2. This CDR3 contains 13 residues. The germline CDR1 and CDR2 sequences are SQVTM and ANQGSEA. V was clipped by 7 bases and J by 9 bases; unmatched bases: 8. This CDR3 is CSAGTSGYGEQFF. The CDR3 region has the DNA TGCAGCGCTGGGACTAGCGGCTATGGTGAGCAGTTCTTC.

This clone appeared once. The V and J genes are TRBV2 and TRBJ1-2; tentative D call: TRBD1 (5 bases). CDR3 length: 13 residues. The V and J ends lost 4 bases and 4 bases respectively, with 10 bases between them. CDR1 and CDR2 (germline): SNHLY, FYNNEI. The CDR3 bases are TGTGCCAGCAGTGTGGAGGGGTTCTATGGCTACACCTTC. This gives the protein CASSVEGFYGYTF.

The chain employs TRBV7-2 and TRBJ2-5; D is perhaps TRBD2 (5 bases). V was shortened by 2 bases and J by 1 base, with 14 bases between the two germline ends. CDR1 and CDR2 from the germline V gene are SGHTA and FQGNSA. This CDR3 comprises 16 residues. The CDR3 spells CASSLRGLASQETQYF. For the CDR3, the DNA is TGTGCCAGCAGCTTAAGAGGGCTGGCGAGCCAAGAGACCCAGTACTTC.

J is TRBJ1-2 and V is TRBV6-5, with no clear D. The CDR3 has 12 residues. Trimming took 9 bases from V and 1 from J, leaving 9 bases between them. The germline gives CDR1 MNHEY, CDR2 SVGAGI. CDR3 DNA: TGTGCCAGTTCTACTTATAACTATGGCTACACCTTC. The encoded protein is CASSTYNYGYTF.

The chain recombines TRBV7-2 with TRBJ2-1; D is unresolved. Germline loops: CDR1 SGHTA, CDR2 FQGNSA. V lost 5 bases and J lost 7, with 15 bases in between. The CDR3 consists of 14 residues. CDR3 nucleotide sequence: TGTGCCAGCAGCGGATGGGCAGGACCGAATGAGCAGTTCTTC. Residues: CASSGWAGPNEQFF.

This clone occurred once. The chain links TRBV7-2 to TRBJ2-1, with D unresolved. With 1 base removed from V and 4 bases from J, the gap between germline ends came to 5 bases. The CDR3 covers 13 residues. Germline V gene data show CDR1 as SGHTA and CDR2 as FQGNSA. CDR3 in amino acids: CASSLVLYNEQFF. For the CDR3, the DNA is TGTGCCAGCAGCTTAGTACTTTACAATGAGCAGTTCTTC.

This clone was picked up one time. This sequence joins TRBV7-6 and TRBJ2-3, with D perhaps matching TRBD2 (6 bases). Germline V CDR1 and CDR2: SGHVS, FNYEAQ. Trimming left V 8 bases short and J 3 bases short, with 9 bases between. The CDR3 covers 12 residues. For the CDR3, the DNA is TGTGCCAGCGGTCGGGGGACAGATACGCAGTATTTT. Its protein product is CASGRGTDTQYF.

V usage is TRBV14 and J usage is TRBJ1-2; the D gene is possibly TRBD1 (6 bases). The CDR3 contains 13 residues. CDR1 and CDR2 (germline): SGHDN, FVKESK. V shed 5 bases and J shed 8 bases, with 15 bases lying between them. The CDR3 DNA reads as TGTGCCAGCAGCGCGAAACAGGGTTCCGGCTACACCTTC. Encoded protein: CASSAKQGSGYTF.

The chain combines TRBV30 with TRBJ1-1; D remains unclear. V was shortened by 4 bases and J by 5 bases, with 14 bases between the two germline ends. Per germline, CDR1 GTSNPN and CDR2 SVGIG (reference sequence). The CDR3 extends over 13 amino acids. In DNA, the CDR3 is TGTGCCTGGACCCCCGTCCGGAGGACTGAAGCTTTCTTT. It codes for CAWTPVRRTEAFF. Combining the CDR3 with reference TRBV30 and TRBJ1-1 gives the whole variable domain SQTIHQWPATLVQPVGSPLSLECTVEGTSNPNLYWYRQAAGRGLQLLFYSVGIGQISSEVPQNLSASRPQDRQFILSSKKLLLSDSGFYLCAWTPVRRTEAFFGQGTRLTVV.

J is TRBJ2-2 and V is TRBV4-2, with TRBD1 identical over 7 bases. CDR1 and CDR2 (germline): LGHNA, YNFKEQ. Losses at the gene ends were 5 bases for V and 8 bases for J; bases not matched to a gene: 8. CDR3 length: 14 amino acids. CDR3: CASSLDRSKGELFF. In DNA, the CDR3 is TGTGCCAGCAGCTTGGACAGGTCTAAGGGGGAGCTGTTTTTT.

The chain joins TRBV5-6 to TRBJ2-2; the D call may be TRBD1 or TRBD2 (7 bases each). The V and J ends lost 5 bases and 0 bases respectively, with 14 bases between them. The CDR3 runs to 16 residues. Germline V gives CDR1 SGHDT, CDR2 YYEEEE. The DNA for the CDR3 is TGTGCCAGCAGACGGCGGGGGACAGCGAACACCGGGGAGCTGTTTTTT. Its protein product is CASRRRGTANTGELFF.

The chain links TRBV14 to TRBJ2-7; 12 bases line up with TRBD2. Trimming cost V 1 base and J 7 bases; bases outside gene matches: 17. This CDR3 is built from 19 residues. In germline, CDR1 is SGHDN, CDR2 FVKESK. The CDR3: CASSQVASGRAGTISEQYF. DNA of the CDR3: TGTGCCAGCAGCCAAGTGGCTAGCGGGAGGGCCGGGACTATAAGTGAGCAGTACTTC.